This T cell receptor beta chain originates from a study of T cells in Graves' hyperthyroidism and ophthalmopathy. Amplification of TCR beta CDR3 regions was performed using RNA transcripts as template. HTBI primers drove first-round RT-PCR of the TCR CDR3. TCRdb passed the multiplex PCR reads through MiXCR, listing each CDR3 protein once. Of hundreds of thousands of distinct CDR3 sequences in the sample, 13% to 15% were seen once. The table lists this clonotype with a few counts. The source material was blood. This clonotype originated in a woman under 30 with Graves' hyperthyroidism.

The CDR3 DNA follows: TGCAGCGTTGAATTGGGCAGCTATGGCTACACCTTC. Protein product: CSVELGSYGYTF. V is TRBV29-1 and J is TRBJ1-2; D remains unclear. Trimming left V 2 bases short and J 4 bases short, with 8 bases between. The CDR3 covers 12 residues. Per germline, CDR1 SQVTM and CDR2 ANQGSEA. Full variable domain (remainder filled in from reference TRBV29-1 and TRBJ1-2): SAVISQKPSRDICQRGTSLTIQCQVDSQVTMMFWYRQQPGQSLTLIATANQGSEATYESGFVIDKFPISRPNLTFSTLTVSNMSPEDSSIYLCSVELGSYGYTFGSGTRLTVV.